This is a list of T cell receptor beta chains from one sample in a study of blood T cell repertoires in COVID-19. Data came from immunoSEQ multiplex PCR; TCRdb stores just in-frame clones and leaves some out. The repertoire includes tens of thousands of clones, roughly 79% of them detected once, and approximately 15% sits in the top ten. Source material: peripheral blood. The receptors here all came from a human donor in a cohort sampled during active COVID-19. Both conserved end residues are part of each CDR3. A D gene is named only where the DNA matches it firmly. For some rows the clone size is stated as once, few or many, or as a class when expanded; others skip it.

v_gene	j_gene	d_gene	abundance	CDR3nt	CDR3aa
TRBV5-6	TRBJ1-2	TRBD1	NA	TGTGCCAGCAGCCAAAGGGACAGAGGCCGCTATGGCTACACCTTC	CASSQRDRGRYGYTF
TRBV19	TRBJ2-4	TRBD1	NA	TGTGCCAGTAGTATTCCCGGACAGGGGTCTCTGAACATTCAGTACTTC	CASSIPGQGSLNIQYF
TRBV2	TRBJ1-5	NA	NA	TGTGCCAGCAGTGGACAGGTCCATAGCAATCAGCCCCAGCATTTT	CASSGQVHSNQPQHF
TRBV27	TRBJ2-5	NA	NA	TGTGCCAGCAGTTTAACCCTAGAGGGGAGGCGGCGAACCCAGTACTTC	CASSLTLEGRRRTQYF
TRBV19	TRBJ1-4	NA	NA	TGTGCCAGTAGCCTCCGACAGTCAACTAATGAAAAACTGTTTTTT	CASSLRQSTNEKLFF
TRBV5-4	TRBJ1-6	TRBD1	NA	TGTGCCAGCAGTAGGCAGGGGGCTAGCAATTCACCCCTCCACTTT	CASSRQGASNSPLHF
TRBV15	TRBJ2-5	TRBD2	NA	TGTGCCACCAGCAGAGGTACAACCCGGGGGGGCGGTGAGACCCAGTACTTC	CATSRGTTRGGGETQYF
TRBV29-1	TRBJ2-1	NA	NA	TGCAGCGTTGATCGCGGGGCCTACAATGAGCAGTTCTTC	CSVDRGAYNEQFF
TRBV3-1/TRBV3-2	TRBJ2-3	NA	NA	TGTGCCAGCAGCCCTAGCGCGGCAGATACGCAGTATTTT	CASSPSAADTQYF
TRBV5-1	TRBJ1-4	NA	NA	TGCGCCAGCAGCCCCCGCGGGGAGGGCTTAAATGAAAAACTGTTTTTT	CASSPRGEGLNEKLFF
TRBV6-6	TRBJ2-7	NA	NA	TGTGCCAGCAGCCTTAATGGTGGAGACGTGGAGGAGCAGTACTTC	CASSLNGGDVEEQYF
TRBV19	TRBJ1-1	TRBD1	NA	TGTGCCAGTACCATGGGACAGGGGGTTGCTGAAGCTTTCTTT	CASTMGQGVAEAFF
TRBV21-1	TRBJ2-7	NA	NA	TGTGCCAGCCGCGTCTCCTACGAGCAGTACTTC	CASRVSYEQYF
TRBV5-1	TRBJ2-6	TRBD1	NA	TGCGCCAGCAGCGGGACAGGGGGCGCTGGGGCCAACGTCCTGACTTTC	CASSGTGGAGANVLTF
TRBV7-9	TRBJ2-3	NA	NA	TGTGCCAGCAGCCCCCGAGGGCCAGATACGCAGTATTTT	CASSPRGPDTQYF
TRBV18	TRBJ1-2	NA	many	TGTGCCAGCTCACCACCGTCACAGGTCTATGGCTACACCTTC	CASSPPSQVYGYTF
TRBV5-1	TRBJ2-7	TRBD1	NA	TGCGCCAGCAGCTCAGGGGGTACCGAGCAGTACTTC	CASSSGGTEQYF
TRBV6-5	TRBJ1-4	NA	NA	TGTGCCAGCAGTTACGGCGGTGAAAAACTGTTTTTT	CASSYGGEKLFF
TRBV5-6	TRBJ2-2	TRBD2	NA	TGTGCCAGCAGCTTGGCCTCTAGCGGGAGTACCGGGGAGCTGTTTTTT	CASSLASSGSTGELFF
TRBV10-3	TRBJ2-7	TRBD1	NA	TGTGCCATCAGTACGACAGGGACGGCCGAGCAGTACTTC	CAISTTGTAEQYF
TRBV10-2	TRBJ2-7	NA	NA	TGCGCCAGCAGTGAGGCCCCTTCGGGAGAGCAGTACTTC	CASSEAPSGEQYF
TRBV6-5	TRBJ2-1	NA	NA	TGTGCCAGCAGTTACGAGCTGGGAGCTTACAATGAGCAGTTCTTC	CASSYELGAYNEQFF
TRBV6-5	TRBJ2-5	TRBD1	NA	TGTGCCAGCAGTTACAGGGGGCAACCTAAAGAGACCCAGTACTTC	CASSYRGQPKETQYF
TRBV7-2	TRBJ2-1	NA	once	TGTGCCAGCAGCCGAGAACTAGTCGATGAGCAGTTCTTC	CASSRELVDEQFF
TRBV3-1/TRBV3-2	TRBJ2-7	NA	few	TGTGCCAGCTCCCACAGGGTGGCCTACGAGCAGTACTTC	CASSHRVAYEQYF
TRBV19	TRBJ1-2	TRBD1	NA	TGTGCCAGTAGTCCCCGGGACAGGAATGGCTACACCTTC	CASSPRDRNGYTF
TRBV5-1	TRBJ1-6	TRBD1	NA	TGCGCCAGCAGCTTGGCGTCCTCGACAGGGGTTGGGGATTCACCCCTCCACTTT	CASSLASSTGVGDSPLHF
TRBV4-1	TRBJ2-2	TRBD1	many	TGCGCCAGCAGCCGCTACCAGGGGGCGCGTCACACCGGGGAGCTGTTTTTT	CASSRYQGARHTGELFF
TRBV2	TRBJ2-1	NA	NA	TGTGCCAGCGGTAGAAGCTCCTACAATGAGCAGTTCTTC	CASGRSSYNEQFF
TRBV5-1	TRBJ1-6	TRBD1	few	TGCGCCAGCAGCTTGACTGACAGGGGTACAGTTCGAAATTCACCCCTCCACTTT	CASSLTDRGTVRNSPLHF
TRBV7-6	TRBJ1-1	NA	NA	TGTGCCAGCAGCTCTCTCCCAGCGGCTATGAACACTGAAGCTTTCTTT	CASSSLPAAMNTEAFF
TRBV28	TRBJ1-5	NA	NA	TGTGCCAGCTTACAGAGCAATCAGCCCCAGCATTTT	CASLQSNQPQHF
TRBV28	TRBJ2-7	NA	NA	TGTGCCAGCAGTTTATTTGCCACTAGCCGTCTGGGAGAGCAGTACTTC	CASSLFATSRLGEQYF
TRBV19	TRBJ1-5	NA	NA	TGTGCCAGTAGTATAGAGGCAGGGGCTCAGCCCCAGCATTTT	CASSIEAGAQPQHF
TRBV21-1	TRBJ2-7	NA	NA	TGTGCCAGCAGCCCCCGGACGGGAAGCTACGAGCAGTACTTC	CASSPRTGSYEQYF
TRBV3-1/TRBV3-2	TRBJ2-3	TRBD2	NA	TGTGCCAGCAGCCAAGAGAAACTAGCGGGGGGGATCACAGATACGCAGTATTTT	CASSQEKLAGGITDTQYF
TRBV7-8	TRBJ1-5	NA	NA	TGTGCCAGCAGCCCAGGGCAGGGCCATCAGCCCCAGCATTTT	CASSPGQGHQPQHF
TRBV29-1	TRBJ2-3	NA	NA	TGCAGCGTTGAAGATCTCCAGACAGATACGCAGTATTTT	CSVEDLQTDTQYF
TRBV10-3	TRBJ1-5	NA	NA	TGTGCCATCCAGCGGAATAGCAATCAGCCCCAGCATTTT	CAIQRNSNQPQHF
TRBV10-1	TRBJ1-1	NA	NA	TGCGCCAGCAGTGATCGGAACACTGAAGCTTTCTTT	CASSDRNTEAFF
TRBV7-9	TRBJ2-5	TRBD2	NA	TGTGCCAGCAGCTTAGTTTCTAGCGGGTCCATGGAGACCCAGTACTTC	CASSLVSSGSMETQYF
TRBV29-1	TRBJ1-2	NA	NA	TGCAGCGTCGACTGGGGCCAAACAAAAGGGGGATCGGACTATGGCTACACCTTC	CSVDWGQTKGGSDYGYTF
TRBV28	TRBJ2-3	NA	NA	TGTGCCAGCGCACCCCAGGGTAAAAGCACAGATACGCAGTATTTT	CASAPQGKSTDTQYF
TRBV25-1	TRBJ2-1	NA	NA	TGTGCCAGCAGTGAAACCCTAAGCTCCTACAATGAGCAGTTCTTC	CASSETLSSYNEQFF
TRBV28	TRBJ2-7	NA	NA	TGTGCCAGCAGGACGGGGAGGACCGTTACCTACGAGCAGTACTTC	CASRTGRTVTYEQYF